This T cell receptor (beta chain) was recovered during a study of CD8 T cells in Susac syndrome. When the RNA was reverse transcribed, random hexamers were used with an input of roughly 0.45 to 1 ug. Across 54 Vbeta and 13 Jbeta, TCR beta CDR3 was amplified with immunoSEQ multiplex PCR. TCRdb itself ran the immunoSEQ multiplex PCR reads through MiXCR, one entry per CDR3 protein. The table includes approximately 100,000 distinct CDR3 sequences, around 95% detected once. As regards this clonotype: The junction and the germline gene differ at one end; a read error may be behind it.

Peripheral blood CD8+ and CD4+ T cells were profiled by TCR beta sequencing. Controls were healthy donors (matched for age and sex). The CDR3 is 15 residues long. The germline CDR1 and CDR2 sequences are MNHEY and SVGAGI. The source material was CD4+ T cells from PBMCs. This receptor was obtained from a human donor in good health. The chain employs TRBV6-5 and TRBJ1-6; 11 bases map to TRBD1. The CDR3 region has the DNA TGTGCCAGCAGTCGGGACAGGGGGGGTTATTCACCCCTCCATTTT. Its translation: CASSRDRGGYSPLHF.